This T cell receptor beta chain originates from a study of T cells in Graves' hyperthyroidism and ophthalmopathy. Per the germline V gene, CDR1 is SGHRS and CDR2 is YFSETQ. There are 14 residues in the CDR3. Trimming took 0 bases from V and 14 from J, leaving 18 bases between them. There were TCR beta CDR3 regions amplified from RNA transcripts. The TCR CDR3 first-round RT-PCR relied on the HTBI primer set. TCRdb redid the calling of the multiplex PCR reads with MiXCR, one entry per CDR3 protein. Found here are about 640,000 distinct CDR3 sequences, just under 45% of them singletons; the top ten hold under 8%.

The sequence derives from an adult man with Graves' disease, either hyperthyroidism or ophthalmopathy (not recorded which). The chain employs TRBV5-1 and TRBJ1-5, with D possibly TRBD1 on 6 matching bases. Sequencing was performed on peripheral blood or thyroid tissue (not recorded which). CDR3 DNA: TGCGCCAGCAGCTTGGGGGGGACAAGAGCCTACGAGCATTTT. This gives the protein CASSLGGTRAYEHF.